The clone carrying this TCR beta chain came up once. Its antigen is undetermined. This sample is drawn from a study of OX40 agonist ivuxolimab in advanced cancers. About the study: Head and neck, renal cell, melanoma or hepatocellular carcinoma were the cancers that dose-escalation patients had. Study-level results: Dose levels from 0.1 to 3.0 mg/kg saw CD4+ and CD8+ blood T cells expand clonally by week 6. Nonresponders, in some cases, also had low normalized T-cell clonal expansion.

Sequenced by immunoSEQ multiplex PCR; TCRdb stores in-frame clones only, minus some. In the table there are roughly 80,000 clones, around 83% of which are singletons. The junction had 5 bases not matched to a gene; V was cut back by 7 bases and J by 1 base. CDR3 size: 14 residues. Per germline, CDR1 LNHDA and CDR2 SQIVND (reference sequence). The starting material was CD4+ or CD8+ T cells sorted from blood, obtained in a trial of the OX40 agonist ivuxolimab. The TCR was taken from an adult with an advanced solid tumor such as melanoma, head and neck, liver or kidney cancer. V usage is TRBV19 and J usage is TRBJ1-1; TRBD1 agrees at 8 bases. The CDR3 region has the DNA TGTGCCAGTATCCTGGGACAGGCGAACACTGAAGCTTTCTTT. Amino acid sequence: CASILGQANTEAFF.